The T cell receptor (beta chain) under discussion was sequenced for a study of blood T cell repertoires in COVID-19. Assay used: immunoSEQ multiplex PCR; TCRdb lists only in-frame clones, some missing. This table has about 330,000 clones, roughly 90% appearing once. CDR1 and CDR2 (germline): LNHDA, SQIVND (reference sequence). V was trimmed by 5 bases and J by 2 bases, leaving 16 bases between them. The CDR3 spans 15 residues. The receptor was derived from a woman aged 50 to 60 with active or convalescent COVID-19. Sequencing input: peripheral blood. The chain is built from TRBV19 and TRBJ2-7; D may be TRBD2 (5 bases). The CDR3 reads CASSFETGYTYEQYF. Here the CDR3 DNA reads TGTGCCAGTAGTTTCGAAACGGGATACACCTACGAGCAGTACTTC.